Included here is one T cell receptor (beta chain) sequence, with context. Its antigen is still unknown. TCRdb keeps only in-frame clones here, not all; method: immunoSEQ multiplex PCR. The table shows 2.3 million or so clones, with roughly 93% occurring only once. Germline CDR1 is KGHSH and CDR2 is LQKENI. V was shortened by 6 bases and J by 0 bases, with 18 bases between the two germline ends. This CDR3 comprises 16 residues. The record originates from a study of shared clonotypes between healthy human individuals. Study-wide results and limits: Roughly 5% of naive CD4 clonotypes were common to a few donors. Clonotype sharing among donors likely depends on sequencing depth.

This sequence joins TRBV18 and TRBJ2-7; D possibly matches TRBD1 or TRBD2 (6 bases each). The sample consisted of naive CD4+ T cells from PBMCs. As for subset: CD45RA+ positively selected. This receptor was taken from a man between 18 and 29 years old in good health. Some clones in this sample may be carry-over from other donors' samples. CDR3 sequence: CASSLYSTGASYEQYF. In DNA form, the CDR3 reads TGTGCCAGCTCGCTATACAGTACGGGGGCCTCCTACGAGCAGTACTTC.